Given below is one T cell receptor beta chain in context. Its antigen is not identified. Specified treatment: approximately 11-day PBMC culture with coronavirus spike peptide pools or control peptides (ViraFEST assay). From the unexposed donor, CD4+ T cells were collected ahead of the COVID-19 pandemic (2011-2018). The Oncomine TCR Beta short-read assay sequenced DNA from cultured CD4+ T cells. From cultured CD4+ T cells, genomic DNA was extracted. Using its own MiXCR run on the PCR reads, TCRdb lists one record per CDR3 protein. The sample consists of thousands of distinct CDR3 sequences, approximately 31% of them appearing once. The germline CDR1 and CDR2 sequences are GTSNPN and SVGIG (reference sequence). The CDR3 spans 13 residues. V lost 2 bases, J lost 2 bases, and 9 bases lay in between. These data come from a study of vaccination and CD4 T cells after COVID-19.

Sequencing input: CD4+ T cells from blood, cultured in vitro. The chain carries TRBV30 and TRBJ1-2; tentative D call: TRBD1 (5 bases). The receptor was isolated from a human donor in good health. The DNA for the CDR3 is TGTGCCTGGAGTAAAGACAGCAACTATGGCTACACCTTC. This encodes CAWSKDSNYGYTF.